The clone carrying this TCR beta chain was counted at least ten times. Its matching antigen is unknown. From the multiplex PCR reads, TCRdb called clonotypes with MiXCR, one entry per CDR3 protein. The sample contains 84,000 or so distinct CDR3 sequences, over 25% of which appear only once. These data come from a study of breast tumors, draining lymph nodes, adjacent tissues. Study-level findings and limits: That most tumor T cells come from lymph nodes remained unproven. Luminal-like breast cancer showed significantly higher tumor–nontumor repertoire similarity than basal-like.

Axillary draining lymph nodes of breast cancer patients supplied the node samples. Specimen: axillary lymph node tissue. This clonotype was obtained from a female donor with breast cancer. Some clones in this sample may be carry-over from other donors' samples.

CDR3 sequence reads: CSASGGLLAKNIQYF. The CDR3 DNA follows: TGCAGTGCTAGTGGTGGCCTCTTAGCCAAAAACATTCAGTACTTC. The V call is TRBV20-1, the J call TRBJ2-4; D is undetermined. V was pared by 3 bases and J by 0 bases, with 12 bases between. Per the germline V gene, CDR1 is DFQATT and CDR2 is SNEGSKA (reference sequence). This CDR3 is built from 15 residues.